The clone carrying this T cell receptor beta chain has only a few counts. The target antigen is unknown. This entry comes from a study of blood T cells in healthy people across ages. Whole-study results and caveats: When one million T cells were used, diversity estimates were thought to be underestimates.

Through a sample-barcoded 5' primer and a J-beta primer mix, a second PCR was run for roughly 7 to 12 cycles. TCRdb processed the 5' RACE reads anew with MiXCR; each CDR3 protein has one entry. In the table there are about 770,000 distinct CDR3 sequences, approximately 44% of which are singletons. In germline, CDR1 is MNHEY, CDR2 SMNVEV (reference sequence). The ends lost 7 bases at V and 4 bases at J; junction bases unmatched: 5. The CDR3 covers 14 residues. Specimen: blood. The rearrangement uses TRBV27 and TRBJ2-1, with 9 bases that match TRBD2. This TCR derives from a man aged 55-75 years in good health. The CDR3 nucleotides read TGTGCCAGCACATCTAGCGGGGCATACAATGAGCAGTTCTTC. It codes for CASTSSGAYNEQFF.